Described below is a single T cell receptor beta chain sequence and its context. Trimming took 6 bases from V and 8 from J; bases not matched to a gene: 5. This CDR3 is built from 14 residues. Germline V gene sequence: CDR1 MNHEY, CDR2 SVGAGI. Sequencing was performed with immunoSEQ multiplex PCR; in TCRdb, only in-frame clones are kept and a portion is missing. The sample records more than 200,000 clones, less than 90% being singletons. This entry belongs to a study of blood T cell repertoires in COVID-19. Overall study: The cDNA or gDNA used as material had been derived from T cells, B-cell-depleted T cells, or PBMCs.

Sequencing was carried out using peripheral blood. This sequence joins TRBV6-5 and TRBJ2-1; TRBD2 agrees at 12 bases. The sequence was collected from a man in his forties with acute or convalescent COVID-19. The CDR3 nucleotides read TGTGCCAGCAGACTAGCGGGAGGTTTGGATGAGCAGTTCTTC. This gives the protein CASRLAGGLDEQFF.